This T cell receptor beta chain originates from a study of cytomegalovirus exposure and HLA in healthy donors. General study points: Among the most significant clusters, several appeared linked to common viral pathogens in a later analysis. With further analysis later on, most CMV-associated TCR beta chains appeared HLA-restricted. Likely technical artifact: a cluster of highly shared sequence variants.

This clone was recorded only once. Its cognate antigen is unknown. Trimming at V came to 5 bases and at J to 4 bases, leaving 10 bases not matched to a gene. The length of the CDR3 is 15 residues. CDR1 is SGHTA and CDR2 is FQGNSA in the germline V gene. The study ran its PCR with 60 Vbeta and 13 Jbeta primers. Profiling relied on immunoSEQ multiplex PCR, and the TCRdb table lists in-frame clones only, not all of them. Of 130,000 to 150,000 clones listed, almost 85% are singletons. The chain recombines TRBV7-2 with TRBJ2-7; 8 bases match TRBD2. Sequencing input: PBMCs. This TCR was recovered from a woman in her fifties or sixties in good health and CMV-seropositive. For the CDR3, the DNA is TGTGCCAGCAGCAGAACGACCGGGACTAGTTACGAGCAGTACTTC. Translation gives CASSRTTGTSYEQYF.